These 30 T cell receptor beta chains originate from one sample sequenced in a study of T cells in Graves' hyperthyroidism and ophthalmopathy. Amplification targeted TCR beta CDR3 regions from RNA transcripts. In the first-round RT-PCR of the TCR CDR3, the HTBI primer set was used. TCRdb reprocessed the multiplex PCR reads with MiXCR, giving one entry per CDR3 protein. This sample has roughly 660,000 distinct CDR3 sequences, with around 16% found just once. Sequencing was carried out using blood. These receptors all stem from a man in his fifties with Graves' hyperthyroidism.

This clonotype was observed many times. The V gene is TRBV28, the J gene TRBJ1-2, with no clear D. The germline V gene encodes CDR1 MDHEN and CDR2 SYDVKM. This CDR3 is 13 amino acids long. Deletions cut 4 bases from V and 6 bases from J, with 12 bases between. CDR3 loop: CASSSDGFNGYTF. CDR3 in DNA: TGTGCCAGCAGTTCAGACGGATTTAATGGCTACACCTTC.

The CDR3 loop is CASSPGTSGTGSSYEQYF. CDR3 coding DNA: TGTGCCAGCAGTCCGGGGACTAGCGGGACAGGGAGCTCCTACGAGCAGTACTTC. The gene calls are TRBV12-3 or TRBV12-4 and TRBJ2-7; TRBD2 matches at 13 bases. The junction had 10 bases not matched to a gene; V was cut back by 5 bases and J by 0 bases. The CDR3 extends over 18 amino acids.

This clonotype was recorded many times. The chain carries TRBV28 and TRBJ1-5; D gene ambiguous. CDR1 is MDHEN, CDR2 SYDVKM, per germline. V was trimmed by 2 bases and J by 11 bases, leaving 19 bases between them. This CDR3 region has 15 residues. Written as DNA, the CDR3 is TGTGCCAGCAGTTTACAAGGGATTCGAGGTGTGGCCCAGCATTTT. It specifies CASSLQGIRGVAQHF.

Many counts were recorded for this clonotype. This chain links TRBV19 with TRBJ2-5; D gene ambiguous. Trimming removed 6 bases at V and 2 bases at J, with 13 bases between. The germline gives CDR1 LNHDA, CDR2 SQIVND (reference sequence). The CDR3 sequence is 14 residues long. The CDR3 loop is CASRPAVGQETQYF. For the CDR3, the DNA is TGTGCCAGTAGACCCGCCGTGGGACAAGAGACCCAGTACTTC.

The J gene is TRBJ1-4, the V gene TRBV28, with a possible D match to TRBD1 (6 bases). Trimming cost V 5 bases and J 4 bases, with 20 bases left between them. Germline CDR1 and CDR2: MDHEN and SYDVKM. The CDR3 has 17 amino acids. DNA for the CDR3: TGTGCCAGCAGTACTACCGATAGGGGGGATCGTAATGAAAAACTGTTTTTT. It is translated as CASSTTDRGDRNEKLFF.

This clonotype was seen repeatedly, ten times or more. The V call is TRBV28, the J call TRBJ2-2; possible D gene TRBD1, 5 bases. Germline V lookup: CDR1 MDHEN, CDR2 SYDVKM. With 2 bases removed from V and 5 bases from J, the gap between germline ends came to 9 bases. The CDR3 is 14 residues long. CDR3: CASSLGQRTGELFF. The CDR3 region has the DNA TGTGCCAGCAGTTTAGGACAAAGAACCGGGGAGCTGTTTTTT.

Regarding this clonotype: With a much larger clone just one base away, this may be a read error. The chain links TRBV6-2 or TRBV6-3 to TRBJ1-2; 7 bases line up with TRBD1. V lost 6 bases and J lost 1; bases outside the gene matches: 14. The CDR3 contains 17 residues. The germline CDR1 and CDR2 sequences are MNHEY and SVGEGT. The CDR3 DNA reads as TGTGCCAGCAGCCTCCTAAGTGGACAGGAGAGTAACTATGGCTACACCTTC. Residues: CASSLLSGQESNYGYTF.

The rearrangement uses TRBV29-1 and TRBJ1-1; 7 nucleotides agree with TRBD1. Germline V gene data show CDR1 as SQVTM and CDR2 as ANQGSEA. The CDR3 is 12 residues long. Trimming took 7 bases from V and 3 from J; bases not matched to a gene: 5. CDR3 nucleotide sequence: TGCAGCGCAGGGGGGGAATACACTGAAGCTTTCTTT. Protein: CSAGGEYTEAFF.

This clonotype was seen at least ten times. The rearrangement uses TRBV12-5 and TRBJ2-2; 7 nucleotides line up with TRBD1. The V gene end was trimmed by 3 bases and the J gene end by 3 bases; junction bases not matched to a gene: 4. The CDR3 has 15 amino acids. Germline lookup yields CDR1 LGHNT and CDR2 FRNRAP. The CDR3 sequence is CASGFRTGDTGELFF. The CDR3 nucleotides are TGTGCTAGTGGTTTCCGTACAGGGGACACCGGGGAGCTGTTTTTT.

In its sample, this clonotype was seen many times. The chain joins TRBV19 to TRBJ2-2, with 7 bases aligning to TRBD1. The J segment lost 2 bases and the V segment lost 4 bases, leaving 4 bases of the junction unmatched. The CDR3 contains 15 residues. CDR1 is LNHDA, CDR2 SQIVND, per germline (reference sequence). This chain's CDR3 is CASSRDRDNTGELFF. Here the CDR3 DNA reads TGTGCCAGTAGTAGAGACAGGGACAACACCGGGGAGCTGTTTTTT. The entire variable domain, with the rest obtained from reference TRBV19 and TRBJ2-2, is as follows: DGGITQSPKYLFRKEGQNVTLSCEQNLNHDAMYWYRQDPGQGLRLIYYSQIVNDFQKGDIAEGYSVSREKKESFPLTVTSAQKNPTAFYLCASSRDRDNTGELFFGEGSRLTVL.

This clonotype was seen ten or more times. The chain carries TRBV2 and TRBJ2-4; 8 bases are shared with TRBD1. Germline V gives CDR1 SNHLY, CDR2 FYNNEI. CDR3 length: 13 amino acids. J lost 8 bases, V lost 4 bases, and 4 bases had no gene match. CDR3 sequence: CASSADREDIQYF. Written as DNA, the CDR3 is TGTGCCAGCAGTGCGGACAGGGAGGACATTCAGTACTTC.

Note on this clonotype: With a much larger clone just one base away, this may be a read error. This sequence joins TRBV2 and TRBJ1-1, with D possibly TRBD1 on 5 matching bases. Germline V gene lookup returns CDR1 SNHLY and CDR2 FYNNEI. Trimming stripped 7 bases from V and 10 bases from J, with 13 bases between. This CDR3 has 11 residues. The CDR3 region is CASIDSSAAFF. DNA of the CDR3: TGTGCCAGCATTGACAGTTCGGCAGCTTTCTTT.

This clonotype has a count of ten or more. V gene TRBV27 combines with J gene TRBJ2-4; TRBD2 aligns across 9 bases. CDR1 is MNHEY, CDR2 SMNVEV, per germline (reference sequence). CDR3 length: 16 residues. Germline trimming cut 5 bases from V and 0 bases from J; bases unmatched to any gene: 5. The CDR3 sequence: CASSPREGGAKNIQYF. The CDR3 nucleotides are TGTGCCAGCAGTCCGCGGGAGGGGGGAGCCAAAAACATTCAGTACTTC.

This clonotype was found a few times. The chain employs TRBV18 and TRBJ1-2; D might be TRBD1 (5 bases). Germline CDR1 KGHSH, CDR2 LQKENI. The CDR3 spans 12 residues. The V and J ends lost 3 bases and 7 bases respectively, with 9 bases between them. The CDR3 DNA reads as TGTGCCAGCTCACCTTATGGGGGTGGCTACACCTTC. Protein sequence: CASSPYGGGYTF.

At least ten counts were recorded for this clonotype. V and J are TRBV28 and TRBJ1-6; 7 nucleotides match TRBD1. The CDR3 sequence is 15 residues long. CDR1 and CDR2 (germline): MDHEN, SYDVKM. V dropped 6 bases and J dropped 9; count of bases not matched to a gene: 11. The CDR3 nucleotides are TGTGCCAGCAGCGCCCCGACAGGGTTTTTTTCACCCCTCCACTTT. It codes for CASSAPTGFFSPLHF.

This clonotype has a count of ten or more. The chain employs TRBV24-1 and TRBJ2-3; 14 bases align to TRBD2. The CDR3 covers 20 residues. V lost 3 bases and J lost 3; bases outside the gene matches: 13. Germline lookup yields CDR1 KGHDR and CDR2 SFDVKD. For the CDR3, the DNA is TGTGCCACCAGTGATACTCCGGGACTAGCGGGAGAACGGGGGACAGATACGCAGTATTTT. Its protein is CATSDTPGLAGERGTDTQYF.

This clonotype was counted many times. The rearrangement links TRBV11-2 to TRBJ2-2, with no clear D. V dropped 3 bases and J dropped 2 bases, with 10 bases sitting between them. The CDR3 has 15 amino acids. Germline CDR1 is SGHAT and CDR2 is FQNNGV. The CDR3 here is CASSFTAHNTGELFF. The CDR3 region has the DNA TGTGCCAGCAGCTTTACAGCTCATAACACCGGGGAGCTGTTTTTT. Supplemented by reference TRBV11-2 and TRBJ2-2, the full variable domain reads EAGVAQSPRYKIIEKRQSVAFWCNPISGHATLYWYQQILGQGPKLLIQFQNNGVVDDSQLPKDRFSAERLKGVDSTLKIQPAKLEDSAVYLCASSFTAHNTGELFFGEGSRLTVL.

Only a few counts were recorded for this clonotype. The CDR3 coding sequence is TGCAGTGCCACCGACAGCATGAACACTGAAGCTTTCTTT. Translation: CSATDSMNTEAFF. V gene TRBV20-1 combines with J gene TRBJ1-1, with a tentative D call TRBD1 (5 bases). The CDR3 extends over 13 amino acids. CDR1 DFQATT and CDR2 SNEGSKA come from the germline V gene (reference sequence). V lost 6 bases to trimming and J lost 0 bases, with 11 bases between them.

This clonotype was counted many times. J is TRBJ2-1 and V is TRBV28; the D gene is possibly TRBD1 (5 bases). The CDR3 is 12 amino acids. Germline V gene lookup returns CDR1 MDHEN and CDR2 SYDVKM. V lost 7 bases and J 9 bases, leaving 13 bases between the germline ends. CDR3: CASIRRGSEQFF. The CDR3 DNA sequence: TGTGCCAGCATCCGTAGGGGTTCTGAGCAGTTCTTC.

The chain couples TRBV2 to TRBJ1-2; 8 bases fit TRBD1. V was clipped by 8 bases and J by 7 bases; unmatched bases: 9. In germline, CDR1 is SNHLY, CDR2 FYNNEI. CDR3 length: 13 amino acids. The CDR3 DNA reads TGTGCCAGCGGCGCAGGGGGCGGTTTTGGCTACACCTTC. Encoded protein: CASGAGGGFGYTF.

This clonotype appeared many times. V usage is TRBV11-2 and J usage is TRBJ2-7, with 11 bases that match TRBD1. This CDR3 has 14 residues. With 5 bases clipped from V and 4 bases from J, the junction kept 4 bases outside the gene matches. The germline CDR1 and CDR2 sequences are SGHAT and FQNNGV. The CDR3 loop reads CASSVDRGLYEQYF. CDR3 coding DNA: TGTGCCAGCAGCGTGGACAGGGGGCTGTACGAGCAGTACTTC.

V gene TRBV11-2 combines with J gene TRBJ2-1; D is ambiguous. This CDR3 is built from 15 residues. Trimming pared 0 bases from V and 2 bases from J, leaving 8 bases between. CDR1 and CDR2 (germline): SGHAT, FQNNGV. In nucleotides, the CDR3 is TGTGCCAGCAGCTTAGATGGGGTCACCTACAATGAGCAGTTCTTC. It translates to CASSLDGVTYNEQFF.

The chain has TRBV3-1 and TRBJ2-1; tentatively, D is TRBD1 or TRBD2 (5 bases each). V lost 4 bases and J 6 bases, leaving 10 bases between the germline ends. CDR3 length equals 13 residues. The V gene's germline CDR1 is LGHDT and CDR2 YNNKEL (reference sequence). The CDR3 coding sequence is TGTGCCAGCAGCCCAGGGAGCGCCAATGAGCAGTTCTTC. Translated, it gives CASSPGSANEQFF.

This clonotype was counted between two and nine times. The J gene is TRBJ1-5, the V gene TRBV6-4, with TRBD1 matching 9 bases. V shed 4 bases and J 4 bases; nucleotides not matched to a gene: 8. The CDR3 loop spans 16 amino acids. Germline V gene sequence: CDR1 MRHNA, CDR2 SNTAGT. Here the CDR3 reads CASSALDRGGNQPQHF. CDR3 nucleotides: TGTGCCAGCAGTGCCTTGGACAGGGGAGGAAATCAGCCCCAGCATTTT.

This clonotype was recorded a few times. Germline is not matched at one junction end, which may reflect a read error. This chain connects TRBV7-9 to TRBJ2-1, with 8 bases that match TRBD2. Germline V gene lookup returns CDR1 SEHNR and CDR2 FQNEAQ (reference sequence). This CDR3 comprises 15 residues. In DNA form, the CDR3 reads TGTGCCAGCAGCTTTACCGGGAGGGACTACAATGAGCAGCTCTTC. Protein product: CASSFTGRDYNEQLF.

The sample holds a few counts of this clonotype. The chain combines TRBV30 with TRBJ1-5; D remains ambiguous. Germline V gene sequence: CDR1 GTSNPN, CDR2 SVGIG (reference sequence). V lost 4 bases, J lost 4 bases, and 8 bases lay in between. The CDR3 spans 12 residues. The CDR3, as DNA: TGTGCCTGGAACAGACCAAATCAGCCCCAGCATTTT. Protein sequence: CAWNRPNQPQHF.

This clonotype has ten or more counts. The chain carries TRBV2 and TRBJ1-5; 7 bases map to TRBD1. CDR3 length: 14 residues. Looked up from germline, CDR1 is SNHLY and CDR2 is FYNNEI. The junction had 6 bases not matched to a gene; V was cut back by 5 bases and J by 5 bases. CDR3 region: CASSLNTGDQPQHF. In DNA form, the CDR3 reads TGTGCCAGCAGTCTTAATACAGGGGATCAGCCCCAGCATTTT.

This chain uses TRBV19 with TRBJ1-1, with D unclear. This CDR3 spans 12 amino acids. Trimming cost V 6 bases and J 8 bases, with 13 bases left between them. Germline lookup yields CDR1 LNHDA and CDR2 SQIVND (reference sequence). The CDR3, as DNA: TGTGCCAGTAGCCGAGTCTTAACCGAAGCTTTCTTT. This gives the protein CASSRVLTEAFF.

This clonotype was detected ten times or more. V gene TRBV28 combines with J gene TRBJ2-1; TRBD1 matches at 8 bases. Germline V gene sequence: CDR1 MDHEN, CDR2 SYDVKM. V gave up 1 base and J gave up 4 bases; unmatched junction bases: 18. The CDR3 length is 20 residues. The CDR3 reads CASSLSWVAGGIGTYNEQFF. DNA of the CDR3: TGTGCCAGCAGTTTATCTTGGGTGGCAGGGGGCATAGGTACATACAATGAGCAGTTCTTC.

This clonotype was recorded at least ten times. This chain connects TRBV7-9 to TRBJ1-1, with a weak D call TRBD1 (5 bases). This CDR3 is 14 amino acids long. From germline, CDR1 is SEHNR and CDR2 FQNEAQ (reference sequence). Trimming removed 1 base from V and 6 bases from J, with 12 bases in between. CDR3 amino acids: CASSLVDSKAEAFF. The CDR3 DNA sequence: TGTGCCAGCAGCTTAGTTGACAGTAAGGCTGAAGCTTTCTTT.